Below are 27 T cell receptor beta chains sequenced from a single sample in a study of T cell responses to AZD1222 COVID-19 vaccine. The method was immunoSEQ multiplex PCR; TCRdb's version includes in-frame clones alone and lacks a portion of them. The sample shows 140,000 to 150,000 clones, about 93% of them seen only once. Sequenced here: peripheral blood, sampled on day 0 of AZD1222 vaccination. These receptors all come from an adult in good health.

The J gene is TRBJ1-6, the V gene TRBV5-6; TRBD1 matches at 7 bases. Germline loops: CDR1 SGHDT, CDR2 YYEEEE. This CDR3 contains 17 residues. Trimming took 0 bases from V and 6 from J; bases not matched to a gene: 9. CDR3 loop: CASSLEMTGRSNSPLHF. Written as DNA, the CDR3 is TGTGCCAGCAGCTTGGAGATGACAGGGAGAAGTAATTCACCCCTCCACTTT. Looking up the rest from reference TRBV5-6 and TRBJ1-6 gives the full variable domain: DAGVTQSPTHLIKTRGQQVTLRCSPKSGHDTVSWYQQALGQGPQFIFQYYEEEERQRGNFPDRFSGHQFPNYSSELNVNALLLGDSALYLCASSLEMTGRSNSPLHFGNGTRLTVT.

V and J are TRBV5-5 and TRBJ2-7; D is tentatively TRBD1 or TRBD2 (5 bases each). Germline V lookup: CDR1 SGHKS, CDR2 YYEKEE (reference sequence). This CDR3 spans 13 amino acids. Trimming cost V 4 bases and J 7 bases, with 15 bases left between them. The CDR3 protein is CASSPSGTPEQYF. The CDR3 DNA sequence: TGTGCCAGCAGCCCATCCGGGACCCCGGAGCAGTACTTC.

The V call is TRBV23-1, the J call TRBJ1-1, with 7 bases identical to TRBD1. TRBV23-1 is an open reading frame, and its role is uncertain. Germline trimming cut 6 bases from V and 3 bases from J; bases unmatched to any gene: 4. CDR3 length: 13 residues. CDR3 sequence reads: CASRYQGDTEAFF. CDR3 bases: TGCGCCAGCAGGTATCAGGGGGACACTGAAGCTTTCTTT.

The chain recombines TRBV5-4 with TRBJ2-7; 8 bases agree with TRBD1. The junction had 10 bases not matched to a gene; V was cut back by 5 bases and J by 3 bases. This CDR3 contains 15 residues. The germline V gene has CDR1 SGHNT and CDR2 YYREEE (reference sequence). DNA for the CDR3: TGTGCCAGCAGTTACTTGACAGGGGCAAACTACGAGCAGTACTTC. Encoded protein: CASSYLTGANYEQYF.

The V call is TRBV19, the J call TRBJ1-1; 7 bases map to TRBD1. From germline, CDR1 is LNHDA and CDR2 SQIVND (reference sequence). The CDR3 length is 13 residues. V was pared by 4 bases and J by 4 bases, with 3 bases of the junction left unmatched. The CDR3, as DNA: TGTGCCAGTAGTACGCAGGGGGGCACTGAAGCTTTCTTT. Protein sequence: CASSTQGGTEAFF.

This clone showed up just once. V gene TRBV9 combines with J gene TRBJ2-3, with 7 bases matching TRBD2. The CDR3 is 15 amino acids. The ends lost 0 bases at V and 3 bases at J; junction bases unmatched: 4. In germline, CDR1 is SGDLS, CDR2 YYNGEE. The CDR3 DNA follows: TGTGCCAGCAGCGTAGGACTAGCCGGGACAGATACGCAGTATTTT. Protein: CASSVGLAGTDTQYF.

The V gene is TRBV2, the J gene TRBJ1-3; the match to TRBD1 covers 7 bases. The germline V gene encodes CDR1 SNHLY and CDR2 FYNNEI. The CDR3 covers 14 residues. The V gene end was trimmed by 4 bases and the J gene end by 2 bases; junction bases not matched to a gene: 2. The CDR3 protein is CASSGQGPGNTIYF. For the CDR3, the DNA is TGTGCCAGCAGTGGACAGGGCCCTGGAAACACCATATATTTT.

The chain employs TRBV13 and TRBJ1-5; no firm D call. Deletions cut 4 bases from V and 4 bases from J, with 8 bases between. Germline V gives CDR1 PRHDT, CDR2 FYEKMQ (reference sequence). The CDR3 covers 13 residues. CDR3 bases: TGTGCCAGCAGCTCCGGACCGAATCAGCCCCAGCATTTT. The encoded protein is CASSSGPNQPQHF.

This chain links TRBV7-2 with TRBJ2-7, with D perhaps TRBD2 (5 bases). The V and J ends lost 1 base and 2 bases respectively, with 9 bases between them. The CDR3 has 14 amino acids. In germline, CDR1 is SGHTA, CDR2 FQGNSA. The CDR3 DNA reads as TGTGCCAGCAGCTTAGGAGGCGGGCCCTACGAGCAGTACTTC. Translation: CASSLGGGPYEQYF.

This clone is a singleton in its sample. V usage is TRBV6-6 and J usage is TRBJ1-1, with D perhaps TRBD1 (5 bases). Trimming left V 5 bases short and J 6 bases short, with 7 bases between. The CDR3 contains 11 residues. The germline V gene has CDR1 MNHNY and CDR2 SVGAGI (reference sequence). CDR3 amino acids: CASSGGAEAFF. DNA for the CDR3: TGTGCCAGCAGTGGGGGGGCTGAAGCTTTCTTT.

The rearrangement joins TRBV19 to TRBJ2-7, with D uncertain. V lost 1 base and J lost 5, with 12 bases in between. The CDR3 loop spans 14 amino acids. From germline, CDR1 is LNHDA and CDR2 SQIVND (reference sequence). Here the CDR3 DNA reads TGTGCCAGTAGTATAGTTTCGGGCAGCCACGAGCAGTACTTC. Translated, it gives CASSIVSGSHEQYF.

The CDR3 DNA reads TGTGCCAGCAGTTTGCCTCCTGGGGCCTCAACCACCGGGGAGCTGTTTTTT. Its translation: CASSLPPGASTTGELFF. The chain carries TRBV28 and TRBJ2-2; possibly TRBD1 for D (5 bases). The germline V and J ends were trimmed by 3 bases and 4 bases, with 18 bases remaining between them. CDR1 is MDHEN and CDR2 is SYDVKM in the germline V gene. The CDR3 has 17 residues.

This chain joins TRBV18 and TRBJ2-1; 12 bases match TRBD2. Germline values: CDR1 KGHSH, CDR2 LQKENI. The CDR3 sequence is 15 residues long. The ends lost 3 bases at V and 5 bases at J; junction bases unmatched: 2. CDR3 coding DNA: TGTGCCAGCTCACCGCTAGCGGGAGGGGACAATGAGCAGTTCTTC. It is translated as CASSPLAGGDNEQFF.

The rearrangement joins TRBV24-1 to TRBJ2-1; 8 nucleotides match TRBD2. Germline V gene data show CDR1 as KGHDR and CDR2 as SFDVKD. V shed 5 bases, J shed 3 bases, and the junction held 5 bases outside the gene matches. The length of the CDR3 is 15 residues. The CDR3 loop is CATSATGGVYNEQFF. CDR3 nucleotides: TGTGCCACCAGTGCCACGGGGGGGGTCTACAATGAGCAGTTCTTC.

CDR3 region: CASSESVGYPGELFF. CDR3 bases: TGTGCCAGCAGTGAATCCGTTGGGTACCCCGGGGAGCTGTTTTTT. V usage is TRBV25-1 and J usage is TRBJ2-2; D is unclear. CDR1 and CDR2 from the germline V gene are MGHDK and SYGVNS. V was pared by 1 base and J by 6 bases, with 12 bases between. CDR3 size: 15 residues.

This clone was counted a few times. The chain uses TRBV4-2 and TRBJ2-1; 10 bases match TRBD2. Trimming cost V 5 bases and J 6 bases; bases outside gene matches: 7. This CDR3 region has 15 residues. Per germline, CDR1 LGHNA and CDR2 YNFKEQ. In DNA form, the CDR3 reads TGTGCCAGCAGCGGATCTAGCGGGGGCACCAATGAGCAGTTCTTC. Encoded protein: CASSGSSGGTNEQFF.

CDR3 sequence reads: CASSSGGANVLTF. The DNA for the CDR3 is TGTGCCAGCAGTTCTGGTGGGGCCAACGTCCTGACTTTC. This chain uses TRBV12-3 or TRBV12-4 with TRBJ2-6; D unresolved. V dropped 4 bases and J dropped 3 bases, with 4 bases sitting between them. This CDR3 is 13 amino acids long.

The chain combines TRBV15 with TRBJ2-5; TRBD2 aligns across 10 bases. The length of the CDR3 is 16 residues. The V segment lost 0 bases and the J segment 4 bases; nucleotides outside the gene matches: 5. Germline-derived CDR1 and CDR2 are LNHNV and YYDKDF (reference sequence). In DNA, the CDR3 is TGTGCCACCAGCAGAGATCGGGCTAGCGGGGGAGAGACCCAGTACTTC. Amino acids: CATSRDRASGGETQYF.

The chain recombines TRBV12-5 with TRBJ2-7; the D is unclear. The CDR3 has 13 amino acids. Per the germline V gene, CDR1 is LGHNT and CDR2 is FRNRAP. Trimming pared 7 bases from V and 0 bases from J, leaving 10 bases between. DNA for the CDR3: TGTGCTAGTGTTCTTGAGAGCTCCTACGAGCAGTACTTC. Translating it yields CASVLESSYEQYF.

This chain links TRBV7-2 with TRBJ2-5; possibly TRBD1 for D (6 bases). The CDR3 has 16 residues. V was pared by 3 bases and J by 4 bases, with 18 bases between. Germline V gene data show CDR1 as SGHTA and CDR2 as FQGNSA. The CDR3 coding sequence is TGTGCCAGCAGCTTTAACAGAAGGCAGGGGAGAGAGACCCAGTACTTC. Translation: CASSFNRRQGRETQYF.

The chain has TRBV12-2 and TRBJ2-2; the D call in the table, TRBD2, was not verified against the DNA. TRBV12-2 is noted as a pseudogene. CDR3 length: 16 amino acids. The CDR3: CASRSRGWVHTGELFF. Written as DNA, the CDR3 is TGTGCAAGTCGCTCGCGGGGGTGGGTTCACACCGGGGAGCTGTTTTTT.

The chain has TRBV7-2 and TRBJ2-7; 11 bases are a match to TRBD2. With V trimmed by 3 bases and J by 0 bases, 10 bases remained unmatched. Germline loops: CDR1 SGHTA, CDR2 FQGNSA. The CDR3 length is 18 residues. The DNA for the CDR3 is TGTGCCAGCAGCTTGGTTACTAGCGGGAGTGGGGTCTCCTACGAGCAGTACTTC. This encodes CASSLVTSGSGVSYEQYF. The whole variable domain, remainder taken from reference TRBV7-2 and TRBJ2-7, is GAGVSQSPSNKVTEKGKDVELRCDPISGHTALYWYRQSLGQGLEFLIYFQGNSAPDKSGLPSDRFSAERTGGSVSTLTIQRTQQEDSAVYLCASSLVTSGSGVSYEQYFGPGTRLTVT.

The V and J genes are TRBV5-1 and TRBJ2-5, with D possibly matching TRBD2 (7 bases). Looked up from germline, CDR1 is SGHRS and CDR2 is YFSETQ. CDR3 length: 15 residues. V lost 0 bases and J lost 7, with 16 bases in between. Here the CDR3 reads CASSLELGRGGTQYF. CDR3 nucleotides: TGCGCCAGCAGCTTGGAGTTAGGAAGGGGGGGGACCCAGTACTTC.

The chain combines TRBV3-1 (or the pseudogene TRBV3-2) with TRBJ2-7; a weak D match, TRBD2 (5 bases). V lost 0 bases to trimming and J lost 5 bases, with 14 bases between them. The CDR3 has 15 residues. CDR1 LGHDT and CDR2 YNNKEL come from the germline V gene (reference sequence). CDR3 residues: CASSQEATRFHEQYF. The CDR3 DNA sequence: TGTGCCAGCAGCCAAGAGGCCACTAGGTTCCACGAGCAGTACTTC.

The V gene is TRBV4-2, the J gene TRBJ1-2; 9 bases are a match to TRBD1. The V gene end was trimmed by 8 bases and the J gene end by 3 bases; junction bases not matched to a gene: 7. Germline V gene data show CDR1 as LGHNA and CDR2 as YNFKEQ. This CDR3 has 14 amino acids. The CDR3 DNA sequence: TGTGCCAGCGGGGAAGGGGACAGGGACTATGGCTACACCTTC. Its protein product is CASGEGDRDYGYTF.

The chain carries TRBV6-2 or TRBV6-3 and TRBJ2-7; D uncertain. CDR1 is MNHEY, CDR2 SVGEGT, per germline. There are 12 residues in the CDR3. V shed 6 bases and J shed 2 bases, with 8 bases lying between them. The CDR3 loop reads CASSSTTYEQYF. CDR3 sequence (DNA): TGTGCCAGCAGCTCCACCACCTACGAGCAGTACTTC.

This chain uses TRBV10-3 with TRBJ1-1; TRBD1 is a possible D gene (6 bases). CDR1 and CDR2 (germline): ENHRY, SYGVKD. The CDR3 extends over 16 amino acids. V lost 6 bases to trimming and J lost 5 bases, with 22 bases between them. CDR3 sequence (DNA): TGTGCCATCAGGGATAGTATTACAGGGTTGTCGACTGAAGCTTTCTTT. This codes for CAIRDSITGLSTEAFF.